The entry below gives a single TCR beta chain sequence along with its context. Methods used by the authors: Reference gene primer amplification in the assay estimated nucleated cell counts. Some clones are missing from TCRdb's copy, which holds only in-frame ones; the method was immunoSEQ multiplex PCR. For V, J and clone size, that table is used; D and trimming come from the DNA. The sample lists roughly 60,000 clones, around 87% occurring once. The data originate from a study of blood T cell repertoires in COVID-19. Study at large: Acute and convalescent COVID-19 samples came from the United States, Italy and Spain. From T cells, B-cell-depleted T cells, or PBMCs came the material, which was cDNA or gDNA.

Germline loops: CDR1 LGHNA, CDR2 YNFKEQ. This CDR3 has 15 residues. V gave up 1 base and J gave up 10 bases; unmatched junction bases: 9. This receptor was taken from a human donor with active COVID-19. The donor label of this sample is uncertain. This chain joins TRBV4-2 and TRBJ2-1; 8 bases agree with TRBD1. Sequenced material: peripheral blood. The CDR3 DNA sequence: TGTGCCAGCAGCCAAGGGAGGACAGGGAATACCGAGCAGTTCTTC. It codes for CASSQGRTGNTEQFF.